A single T cell receptor beta chain is shown here with its context. Its antigen is as yet unknown. These data come from a study of T cells in Graves' hyperthyroidism and ophthalmopathy. Study as a whole: Pretreatment peripheral blood was obtained at initial diagnosis.

The germline V and J ends were trimmed by 4 bases and 6 bases, with 11 bases remaining between them. The length of the CDR3 is 13 residues. The germline gives CDR1 LGHDT, CDR2 YNNKEL (reference sequence). Thyroid ultrasound and orbital computed tomography, with clinical symptoms and serum thyroxine and TRAb, informed diagnoses. What was amplified from RNA transcripts were TCR beta CDR3 regions. Using the HTBI primer set, a first-round RT-PCR was run on the TCR CDR3. Via MiXCR, TCRdb re-called the multiplex PCR reads, giving one row per CDR3 protein. This sample carries hundreds of thousands of distinct CDR3 sequences, under 15% of them seen once, and the ten largest clones take less than 15%. Findings of the study overall: Blood also held most thyroid clonotypes expanded beyond 0.001. Ophthalmopathy cases were set apart from stable hyperthyroidism by a 13 V-J model.

The chain joins TRBV3-1 to TRBJ2-3; TRBD1 or TRBD2 may be the D gene (5 bases each). The sequence derives from a man between 18 and 29 years old with Graves' ophthalmopathy. What was sequenced was blood. The chain's CDR3 is CASSLRDPDTQYF. The DNA for the CDR3 is TGTGCCAGCAGCCTCCGGGACCCCGATACGCAGTATTTT.